The 32 T cell receptor beta chains below were found in one sample sequenced in a study of shared clonotypes between healthy human individuals. Naive-designated CD8 cells lacked CD45RO, were positively enriched for CCR7, and omitted terminally differentiated effector memory CD45RA+ cells. Using immunoSEQ multiplex PCR, the repertoire was profiled, and TCRdb retains in-frame clones only, with some absent. The sample holds hundreds of thousands of clones, more than 95% seen once. Specimen: naive CD8+ T cells sorted from blood. The source of these receptors is a man between 25 and 39 years old in good health.

The chain carries TRBV7-9 and TRBJ2-1; a possible D gene is TRBD2 (5 bases). Trimming shortened V by 1 base and J by 4 bases, and 17 bases separated the two germline ends. Germline-derived CDR1 and CDR2 are SEHNR and FQNEAQ (reference sequence). CDR3 size: 17 residues. CDR3 nucleotide sequence: TGTGCCAGCAGCTTAGGGTCGGGCGGCCCGGGGTACAATGAGCAGTTCTTC. Encoded protein: CASSLGSGGPGYNEQFF.

The chain employs TRBV4-3 and TRBJ1-2; D unclear. This CDR3 region has 16 residues. The germline V gene encodes CDR1 LGHNA and CDR2 YSLEER. The germline V and J ends were trimmed by 1 base and 0 bases, with 12 bases remaining between them. As DNA, the CDR3 is TGCGCCAGCAGCCAAGGCTGGGCGGATGCTAACTATGGCTACACCTTC. It translates to CASSQGWADANYGYTF.

V and J are TRBV27 and TRBJ2-7; TRBD1 or TRBD2 may be the D gene (6 bases each). Looked up from germline, CDR1 is MNHEY and CDR2 is SMNVEV (reference sequence). Trimming shortened V by 1 base and J by 5 bases, and 15 bases separated the two germline ends. This CDR3 has 15 residues. The CDR3, as DNA: TGTGCCAGCAGTTTATGGAGCCCAAGGGGGGACGAGCAGTACTTC. This gives the protein CASSLWSPRGDEQYF.

The chain combines TRBV9 with TRBJ1-3; D not certain. Per the germline V gene, CDR1 is SGDLS and CDR2 is YYNGEE. Trimming pared 0 bases from V and 3 bases from J, leaving 13 bases between. This CDR3 region has 16 residues. The CDR3 nucleotides read TGTGCCAGCAGCGTAGGGGCGGCAGTCGGTGGAAACACCATATATTTT. It codes for CASSVGAAVGGNTIYF.

The chain uses TRBV27 and TRBJ2-7; TRBD2 might be the D (5 bases). Per germline, CDR1 MNHEY and CDR2 SMNVEV (reference sequence). The CDR3 consists of 14 residues. V dropped 4 bases and J dropped 3 bases, with 13 bases sitting between them. For the CDR3, the DNA is TGTGCCAGCAGTTCTGCGGGTCGGAGCTACGAGCAGTACTTC. This gives the protein CASSSAGRSYEQYF.

V usage is TRBV10-2 and J usage is TRBJ2-1; possible D gene TRBD1, 5 bases. The germline V and J ends were trimmed by 8 bases and 3 bases, with 17 bases remaining between them. Germline CDR1 WSHSY, CDR2 SAAADI. This CDR3 region has 15 residues. The CDR3 is CASGLARADYNEQFF. The CDR3 DNA is TGCGCCAGCGGTTTAGCCAGGGCGGACTACAATGAGCAGTTCTTC.

The V and J genes are TRBV10-3 and TRBJ1-5; 10 nucleotides agree with TRBD1. The J segment lost 6 bases and the V segment lost 6 bases, leaving 8 bases of the junction unmatched. Per the germline V gene, CDR1 is ENHRY and CDR2 is SYGVKD. The CDR3 length is 15 residues. The CDR3 spells CAISPGTGEGQPQHF. The CDR3 bases are TGTGCCATCAGCCCCGGGACAGGGGAAGGTCAGCCCCAGCATTTT.

This chain joins TRBV6-1 and TRBJ2-2; D not resolved. The CDR3 runs to 13 residues. Trimming took 4 bases from V and 4 from J, leaving 7 bases between them. CDR1 is MNHNS and CDR2 is SASEGT in the germline V gene. CDR3 in amino acids: CASSGQITGELFF. The DNA of the CDR3 is TGTGCCAGCAGTGGTCAGATCACCGGGGAGCTGTTTTTT.

The rearrangement links TRBV6-5 to TRBJ2-7, with no clear D. V was cut by 0 bases and J by 0 bases, with 12 bases left in between. This CDR3 region has 16 residues. CDR1 MNHEY and CDR2 SVGAGI come from the germline V gene. The DNA for the CDR3 is TGTGCCAGCAGTTACTCGTGGCACAGAAGCTCCTACGAGCAGTACTTC. Translated, it gives CASSYSWHRSSYEQYF.

This clone was seen a single time. This sequence joins TRBV28 and TRBJ2-7; D remains unclear. Germline CDR1 reads MDHEN; CDR2 reads SYDVKM. The V and J ends lost 5 bases and 5 bases respectively, with 19 bases between them. This CDR3 is 15 amino acids long. The CDR3, as DNA: TGTGCCAGCAGTAGCCTACAAGCACTTATCGACGAGCAGTACTTC. Translating it yields CASSSLQALIDEQYF. Looking up the rest from reference TRBV28 and TRBJ2-7 gives the full variable domain: DVKVTQSSRYLVKRTGEKVFLECVQDMDHENMFWYRQDPGLGLRLIYFSYDVKMKEKGDIPEGYSVSREKKERFSLILESASTNQTSMYLCASSSLQALIDEQYFGPGTRLTVT.

In this sample, this clone turned up once. This rearrangement joins TRBV7-9 to TRBJ2-1; 7 nucleotides align to TRBD1. The CDR3 sequence is 15 residues long. Trimming took 3 bases from V and 2 from J; bases not matched to a gene: 4. Germline V CDR1 and CDR2: SEHNR, FQNEAQ (reference sequence). The CDR3 DNA sequence: TGTGCCAGCAGCTTGCAGGGGGTTGCCTACAATGAGCAGTTCTTC. Translated, it gives CASSLQGVAYNEQFF. The whole variable domain, remainder taken from reference TRBV7-9 and TRBJ2-1, is DTGVSQNPRHKITKRGQNVTFRCDPISEHNRLYWYRQTLGQGPEFLTYFQNEAQLEKSRLLSDRFSAERPKGSFSTLEIQRTEQGDSAMYLCASSLQGVAYNEQFFGPGTRLTVL.

The chain carries TRBV2 and TRBJ2-7, with a weak D call TRBD1 (7 bases). Germline lookup yields CDR1 SNHLY and CDR2 FYNNEI. The CDR3 contains 14 residues. The V end was cut by 9 bases, the J end by 5 bases, with 20 bases between. The CDR3 is CAREGAGGSHEQYF. The CDR3 region has the DNA TGTGCCAGGGAGGGAGCAGGGGGTTCCCACGAGCAGTACTTC.

The chain uses TRBV27 and TRBJ1-5, with D unresolved. V lost 5 bases and J lost 5, with 19 bases in between. The CDR3 extends over 16 amino acids. Per the germline V gene, CDR1 is MNHEY and CDR2 is SMNVEV (reference sequence). The CDR3 here is CASSLAGPPSHQPQHF. CDR3 coding DNA: TGTGCCAGCAGTCTCGCAGGTCCTCCATCTCATCAGCCCCAGCATTTT.

The chain uses TRBV13 and TRBJ2-5, with D tentatively TRBD1 (6 bases). Germline V gene data show CDR1 as PRHDT and CDR2 as FYEKMQ (reference sequence). This CDR3 spans 13 amino acids. V was trimmed by 4 bases and J by 5 bases, leaving 11 bases between them. The CDR3 here is CASSSTGWETQYF. CDR3 sequence (DNA): TGTGCCAGCAGCTCAACAGGGTGGGAGACCCAGTACTTC.

The chain joins TRBV29-1 to TRBJ2-1; D may be TRBD2 (7 bases). Germline V gene data show CDR1 as SQVTM and CDR2 as ANQGSEA. The length of the CDR3 is 16 residues. Trimming stripped 4 bases from V and 0 bases from J, with 16 bases between. The CDR3 is CSVVGRAGASYNEQFF. For the CDR3, the DNA is TGCAGCGTTGTGGGGAGGGCGGGGGCCTCCTACAATGAGCAGTTCTTC.

This clone was detected only once. The same CDR3 also results from other DNA sequences found in this sample. This sequence joins TRBV11-2 and TRBJ2-7, with a tentative D call TRBD2 (5 bases). The CDR3 extends over 12 amino acids. V lost 4 bases and J 7 bases, leaving 11 bases between the germline ends. Germline V gene sequence: CDR1 SGHAT, CDR2 FQNNGV. The DNA of the CDR3 is TGTGCCAGCAGCTCAAGGACGGGGGAGCAGTACTTC. It yields the protein CASSSRTGEQYF.

This clone was observed a few times. This chain uses TRBV7-2 with TRBJ2-1, with D maybe TRBD2 (5 bases). Germline CDR1 SGHTA, CDR2 FQGNSA. This CDR3 has 14 amino acids. Trimming stripped 1 base from V and 7 bases from J, with 11 bases between. In nucleotides, the CDR3 is TGTGCCAGCAGCTTAGGGAGGTGGGATAATGAGCAGTTCTTC. Its translation is CASSLGRWDNEQFF.

The chain combines TRBV9 with TRBJ2-1; either TRBD1 or TRBD2 may supply D (5 bases each). The germline V and J ends were trimmed by 0 bases and 7 bases, with 20 bases remaining between them. Looked up from germline, CDR1 is SGDLS and CDR2 is YYNGEE. The CDR3 length is 17 residues. Written as DNA, the CDR3 is TGTGCCAGCAGCGTAGGAGGGACCCAACCTGGTGTGAATGAGCAGTTCTTC. Translated, it gives CASSVGGTQPGVNEQFF.

On this clone itself: Within the sample, other DNA sequences also encode this same CDR3. This rearrangement joins TRBV27 to TRBJ2-5; 9 bases are shared with TRBD1. Trimming cost V 1 base and J 3 bases; bases outside gene matches: 6. The CDR3 consists of 16 residues. Germline lookup yields CDR1 MNHEY and CDR2 SMNVEV (reference sequence). CDR3 DNA sequence: TGTGCCAGCAGTTTATTATCGGACAGGGGCGAAGAGACCCAGTACTTC. Translating gives CASSLLSDRGEETQYF.

The chain recombines TRBV29-1 with TRBJ2-1, with 13 bases aligning to TRBD2. Trimming at V came to 1 base and at J to 3 bases, leaving 3 bases not matched to a gene. Looked up from germline, CDR1 is SQVTM and CDR2 is ANQGSEA. The CDR3 contains 16 residues. The CDR3 protein is CSVEGTSGRDYNEQFF. The DNA of the CDR3 is TGCAGCGTTGAAGGGACTAGCGGGAGAGACTACAATGAGCAGTTCTTC.

This chain links TRBV2 with TRBJ1-1; D remains unclear. There are 12 residues in the CDR3. V shed 11 bases and J shed 4 bases, with 14 bases lying between them. Germline CDR1 and CDR2: SNHLY and FYNNEI. The CDR3 sequence is CASLDRATEAFF. The CDR3 region has the DNA TGTGCCTCCCTGGACCGGGCCACTGAAGCTTTCTTT. The full variable domain, completed using reference TRBV2 and TRBJ1-1, is EPEVTQTPSHQVTQMGQEVILRCVPISNHLYFYWYRQILGQKVEFLVSFYNNEISEKSEIFDDQFSVERPDGSNFTLKIRSTKLEDSAMYFCASLDRATEAFFGQGTRLTVV.

The V gene is TRBV7-9, the J gene TRBJ2-5; D may be TRBD1 or TRBD2 (5 bases each). The CDR3 runs 13 residues. The germline V gene encodes CDR1 SEHNR and CDR2 FQNEAQ (reference sequence). V lost 5 bases and J lost 3, with 10 bases in between. CDR3 bases: TGTGCCAGCAGCCGGGACGCCAAAGAGACCCAGTACTTC. Protein sequence: CASSRDAKETQYF.

As concerns this clone: Other DNA sequences in this sample translate to the same CDR3. CDR3 in DNA: TGTGCCAGCAGTCTGAGGGGCAATGAGCAGTTCTTC. It encodes CASSLRGNEQFF. The chain carries TRBV27 and TRBJ2-1, with D perhaps being TRBD1 or TRBD2 (5 bases each). Per the germline V gene, CDR1 is MNHEY and CDR2 is SMNVEV (reference sequence). The CDR3 consists of 12 residues. The ends were cut back, 5 bases at V and 6 bases at J, with 8 bases in the middle.

CDR3 protein: CASSYSTLGNNEQFF. Written as DNA, the CDR3 is TGTGCCAGCAGTTACTCGACGCTAGGGAACAATGAGCAGTTCTTC. This sequence joins TRBV6-5 and TRBJ2-1; D not certain. This CDR3 spans 15 amino acids. Deletions cut 0 bases from V and 5 bases from J, with 11 bases between. Germline V gene sequence: CDR1 MNHEY, CDR2 SVGAGI.

This clone was found once. The chain uses TRBV27 and TRBJ2-3; D is possibly TRBD2 (5 bases). Trimming shortened V by 5 bases and J by 0 bases, and 12 bases separated the two germline ends. The germline gives CDR1 MNHEY, CDR2 SMNVEV (reference sequence). CDR3 length: 15 amino acids. The CDR3 here is CASSGSDPSTDTQYF. The CDR3 DNA follows: TGTGCCAGCAGTGGTAGCGACCCTAGCACAGATACGCAGTATTTT.

A word on this clone: The sample contains more than one DNA sequence encoding this CDR3. V is TRBV27 and J is TRBJ2-7; D possibly uses TRBD1 or TRBD2 (7 bases each). The V gene's germline CDR1 is MNHEY and CDR2 SMNVEV (reference sequence). V lost 2 bases, J lost 6 bases, and 11 bases lay in between. The CDR3 consists of 13 residues. CDR3 sequence reads: CASSLGRGREQYF. CDR3 nucleotides: TGTGCCAGCAGTTTAGGGAGGGGGCGCGAGCAGTACTTC.

This rearrangement joins TRBV29-1 to TRBJ2-1, with 7 bases aligning to TRBD2. The germline V gene encodes CDR1 SQVTM and CDR2 ANQGSEA. The CDR3 is 13 amino acids. After removal of 7 bases from V and 4 bases from J, the junction contained 7 bases not matched to a gene. CDR3 residues: CSGSREEYNEQFF. Written as DNA, the CDR3 is TGCAGCGGATCTCGGGAGGAGTACAATGAGCAGTTCTTC.

V usage is TRBV6-1 and J usage is TRBJ2-2; weak D call: TRBD2 (6 bases). The CDR3 loop spans 16 amino acids. From germline, CDR1 is MNHNS and CDR2 SASEGT. V was cut by 2 bases and J by 3 bases, with 13 bases left in between. The CDR3 spells CASSEMLSGDTGELFF. The CDR3 bases are TGTGCCAGCAGTGAAATGTTGTCGGGGGACACCGGGGAGCTGTTTTTT.

This chain joins TRBV7-8 and TRBJ2-2; D is ambiguous. The CDR3 length is 14 residues. Germline assignment: CDR1 SGHVS and CDR2 FQNEAQ. V was trimmed by 5 bases and J by 7 bases, leaving 14 bases between them. CDR3 protein: CASSATRTGGELFF. The CDR3 nucleotides read TGTGCCAGCAGCGCTACGCGTACGGGCGGGGAGCTGTTTTTT.

This clone was seen a single time. The chain combines TRBV7-6 with TRBJ1-2; D ambiguous. Looked up from germline, CDR1 is SGHVS and CDR2 is FNYEAQ. This CDR3 spans 18 amino acids. Trimming removed 0 bases from V and 2 bases from J, with 19 bases in between. CDR3 sequence (DNA): TGTGCCAGCAGCTTAGCCCCCCAGAAACGGCCCCAAAACTATGGCTACACCTTC. It translates to CASSLAPQKRPQNYGYTF.

The chain combines TRBV27 with TRBJ1-5; D remains unclear. The CDR3 spans 14 residues. Germline CDR1 is MNHEY and CDR2 is SMNVEV (reference sequence). Trimming cost V 6 bases and J 6 bases, with 15 bases left between them. This CDR3 is CASSTTVGSQPQHF. The CDR3 DNA is TGTGCCAGCAGCACGACGGTGGGAAGTCAGCCCCAGCATTTT.

The chain employs TRBV7-9 and TRBJ2-7; D may match TRBD1 or TRBD2 (5 bases each). Germline V gene sequence: CDR1 SEHNR, CDR2 FQNEAQ (reference sequence). Trimming pared 4 bases from V and 2 bases from J, leaving 21 bases between. This CDR3 is built from 17 residues. CDR3 nucleotides: TGTGCCAGCAGCTCCCCGGGACCCTGGGGTGATCCCTACGAGCAGTACTTC. It translates to CASSSPGPWGDPYEQYF.